This T cell receptor beta chain stems from a study of pediatric ulcerative colitis. Findings and caveats of the study: Rectal pinch biopsies may include blood-derived T cells.

The rectum was sampled with one to two pinch biopsies at colonoscopy. A word on this clone: What it recognizes is unknown.

The assay was immunoSEQ multiplex PCR, and TCRdb's table has in-frame clones only and misses some. The sample lists around 37,000 clones, roughly 71% occurring once. Trimming took 7 bases from V and 1 from J; bases not matched to a gene: 6. From germline, CDR1 is MNHNS and CDR2 SASEGT. The CDR3 consists of 15 residues. The receptor was isolated from a boy aged 5-17 years with severe ulcerative colitis. The chain employs TRBV6-1 and TRBJ1-5; 8 bases fit TRBD1. Material for sequencing was gut tissue. The CDR3, as DNA: TGTGCCAGCATTGACAGGGGCGGGAGCAATCAGCCCCAGCATTTT. Its protein is CASIDRGGSNQPQHF.